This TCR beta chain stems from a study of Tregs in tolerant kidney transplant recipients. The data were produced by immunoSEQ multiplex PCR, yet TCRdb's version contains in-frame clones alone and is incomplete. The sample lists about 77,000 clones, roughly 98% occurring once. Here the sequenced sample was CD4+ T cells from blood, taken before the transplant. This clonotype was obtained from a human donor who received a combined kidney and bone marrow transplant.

This chain's CDR3 is CASSEGTGAYYGYTF. For the CDR3, the DNA is TGTGCCAGCAGTGAAGGGACAGGGGCTTACTATGGCTACACCTTC. The chain is built from TRBV2 and TRBJ1-2; 9 bases match TRBD1. Germline CDR1 is SNHLY and CDR2 is FYNNEI. The CDR3 consists of 15 residues. The trim removed 1 base at V and 3 bases at J, leaving 3 bases unmatched.